This is a list of T cell receptor beta chains from one sample in a study of CD8+ T cells in alopecia areata. The table came from immunoSEQ multiplex PCR; TCRdb's copy has only in-frame clones and leaves some out. The sample lists over 150,000 clones, about 62% occurring once. This material consisted of CD4+ T cells sorted from blood, taken at week 24, from a patient treated with tofacitinib. These receptors came from a human donor with alopecia areata. Both conserved end residues are part of each CDR3. D genes are given only for firm matches. Not every row has a clone size; where given, it reads once, few, many or a size class.

>TRBJ1-5|-|-|TRBV28
TGTGCCAGCAGCTCCTTGGTTGGGCCCCAGCATTTT
CASSSLVGPQHF
>TRBJ1-3|-|-|TRBV6-1
TGTGCCAGCAGTGCCACAGGCTCTGGAAACACCATATATTTT
CASSATGSGNTIYF
>TRBJ2-7|-|TRBD1|TRBV28
TGTGCCAGCAGTCCCGCCCGGGACAGGGGCATAAGGCAGTACTTC
CASSPARDRGIRQYF
>TRBJ1-1|-|-|TRBV29-1
TGCAGCGTTGAAGGAATTCGAAACACTGAAGCTTTCTTT
CSVEGIRNTEAFF
>TRBJ1-6|few|-|TRBV29-1
TGCAGCGTTCGCCGGACAGTCAATTCACCCCTCCACTTT
CSVRRTVNSPLHF
>TRBJ2-7|-|-|TRBV15
TGTGCCACCAGCAGAGATCTGACCTCGGGGGAGCAGTACTTC
CATSRDLTSGEQYF
>TRBJ1-1|-|-|TRBV7-4
TGTGCCAGCAGCTTAACGGGCCAACACCTGGGCACTGAAGCTTTCTTT
CASSLTGQHLGTEAFF
>TRBJ1-1|few|TRBD1|TRBV7-2
TGTGCCAGCAGCTTAGAGCCGACAGGGTCGAACACTGAAGCTTTCTTT
CASSLEPTGSNTEAFF
>TRBJ2-5|-|-|TRBV15
TGTGCCACCAGCAGAGATATGTGGGGTGAGACCCAGTACTTC
CATSRDMWGETQYF
>TRBJ2-7|-|TRBD2|TRBV5-1
TGCGCCAGCAGCTTTGGAGGACTAGCGGGAACCTACGAGCAGTACTTC
CASSFGGLAGTYEQYF
>TRBJ2-2|-|TRBD2|TRBV5-1
TGCGCCAGCAGCCCTCTAGCGGGGGTGAACACCGGGGAGCTGTTTTTT
CASSPLAGVNTGELFF
>TRBJ2-7|-|-|TRBV7-8
TGTGCCAGCAGCTTAGTCGGCAGGTTGGGTAGCTCCTACGAGCAGTACTTC
CASSLVGRLGSSYEQYF
>TRBJ2-3|-|TRBD1|TRBV5-1
TGCGCCAGCAGCCCGGACAGGGGGCGCGTAGATACGCAGTATTTT
CASSPDRGRVDTQYF
>TRBJ2-2|-|TRBD2|TRBV7-9
TGTGCCAGCATCCAATATACCCAAAGCGGGAGGGACACCGGGGAGCTGTTTTTT
CASIQYTQSGRDTGELFF
>TRBJ1-5|few|-|TRBV7-9
TGTGCCAGCAGCTTAACCGGAGAACAGCCCCAGCATTTT
CASSLTGEQPQHF
>TRBJ2-3|few|-|TRBV5-6
TGTGCCAGCAGCTTGGGATTAGGAGATACGCAGTATTTT
CASSLGLGDTQYF
>TRBJ2-5|few|TRBD1|TRBV19
TGTGCCAGTAGTCCCGGGACAGAAGAGACCCAGTACTTC
CASSPGTEETQYF
>TRBJ1-1|-|-|TRBV5-1
TGCGCCAGCAGCTTGCGGTTTGCAGCAGACACTGAAGCTTTCTTT
CASSLRFAADTEAFF
>TRBJ2-7|-|TRBD1|TRBV5-1
TGCGCCAGCAGCCTGACAGGGTCGGACTACGAGCAGTACTTC
CASSLTGSDYEQYF
>TRBJ2-2|-|-|TRBV11-1
TGTGCCAGCAGCCCCCGGGACACAAACACCGGGGAGCTGTTTTTT
CASSPRDTNTGELFF
>TRBJ1-1|-|-|TRBV29-1
TGCAGCGTTACTCCCTTAACAGGGAGGTTAGGTTTCTTT
CSVTPLTGRLGFF
>TRBJ2-5|-|-|TRBV4-1
TGCGCCAGCGCCAGCCCTCGATCGTCGGGTGGGGAGACCCAGTACTTC
CASASPRSSGGETQYF
>TRBJ2-7|-|-|TRBV7-2
TGTGCCAGCAGCTTAGTAGGGGCGGGAAGGGAGCAGTACTTC
CASSLVGAGREQYF
>TRBJ2-2|few|-|TRBV5-1
TGCGCCAGCAGCCCAGGGGTCGATACCGGGGAGCTGTTTTTT
CASSPGVDTGELFF
>TRBJ2-7|-|-|TRBV6-5
TGTGCCAGCAGTGTGCAACCTACTCGGTCCGAGCAGTACTTC
CASSVQPTRSEQYF
>TRBJ1-1|-|TRBD1|TRBV29-1
TGCAGCGTCGAAGAGGGACAGGGCTACACTGAAGCTTTCTTT
CSVEEGQGYTEAFF
>TRBJ1-5|few|-|TRBV4-1
TGCGCCAGCAGCCAAGATATAGGTTTTGGAGCAAGCAATCAGCCCCAGCATTTT
CASSQDIGFGASNQPQHF
>TRBJ1-2|-|-|TRBV7-8
TGTGCCAGCAGCTCGGGCAGGGGCACACTCTATGGCTACACCTTC
CASSSGRGTLYGYTF
>TRBJ2-5|few|TRBD2|TRBV29-1
TGCAGCGTTGTATTAGCGGGGGGGCTTGGAGAGACCCAGTACTTC
CSVVLAGGLGETQYF
>TRBJ2-6|-|-|TRBV28
TGTGCCAGCAGGGTCAGGGGGGCCAACGTCCTGACTTTC
CASRVRGANVLTF
>TRBJ1-2|-|TRBD1|TRBV4-3
TGCGCCAGCAGCCAAGATGGACAGGGCGGCGGCTACACCTTC
CASSQDGQGGGYTF
>TRBJ2-7|-|TRBD2|TRBV15
TGTGCCACCAGCAGAGATCCGGGGCTAGCGGGAGGAGAGCAGTACTTC
CATSRDPGLAGGEQYF
>TRBJ2-1|-|-|TRBV7-2
TGTGCCAGCAGCGCCCTTCCTTACAATGAGCAGTTCTTC
CASSALPYNEQFF
>TRBJ1-2|-|TRBD1|TRBV30
TGTGCCTGGAGAAAGGGGACAGGACGCTATGGCTACACCTTC
CAWRKGTGRYGYTF
>TRBJ1-6|few|TRBD1|TRBV18
TGTGCCAGCTCGCATGGGACAGAGAATTCACCCCTCCACTTT
CASSHGTENSPLHF
>TRBJ1-4|-|-|TRBV18
TGTGCCAGCTCACTTGGGACGGGCGAAAAACTGTTTTTT
CASSLGTGEKLFF
>TRBJ1-2|-|-|TRBV9
TGTGCCAGCAGCGGGGAGCACAGGGAAAGGGCTAACTATGGCTACACCTTC
CASSGEHRERANYGYTF
>TRBJ1-2|few|-|TRBV7-2
TGTGCCAGCGAGGCCCACTATGGCTACACCTTC
CASEAHYGYTF
>TRBJ1-5|-|-|TRBV5-6
TGTGCCAGCAGCTTGGATGGGGGCGGCGGTGTGAGCAATCAGCCCCAGCATTTT
CASSLDGGGGVSNQPQHF
>TRBJ2-2|-|-|TRBV7-9
TGTGCCAGCAGCCTGAGCCTATGGGAGTTCACCGGGGAGCTGTTTTTT
CASSLSLWEFTGELFF
>TRBJ1-4|-|-|TRBV29-1
TGCAGCGTTGAAGAGAATAGGCAGGGAAAACTGTTTTTT
CSVEENRQGKLFF
>TRBJ1-1|once|-|TRBV4-3
TGCGCCAGCAGCCAAGATAAGGTACTGAACACTGAAGCTTTCTTT
CASSQDKVLNTEAFF
>TRBJ2-1|-|-|TRBV14
TGTGCCAGCAGCCAAGGCGAGCGATCCGGGCAGTTCTTC
CASSQGERSGQFF
>TRBJ2-5|-|-|TRBV7-8
TGTGCCAGCAGCTTAGTCGACAAAGAGACCCAGTACTTC
CASSLVDKETQYF
>TRBJ2-5|-|TRBD1|TRBV9
TGTGCCAGCAGCAACCGGACAGGAAAAGAGACCCAGTACTTC
CASSNRTGKETQYF
>TRBJ1-2|-|-|TRBV5-1
TGCGCCAGCAGCCCGGGGGGCCCCGGGGACACATTTGGCTACACCTTC
CASSPGGPGDTFGYTF